What follows are 16 T cell receptor beta chains derived from one specimen sequenced in a study of beta chain features in type 1 diabetes. The authors reverse transcribed all of the isolated RNA, so sequencing captured expressed TCRB transcripts. The assay was immunoSEQ multiplex PCR, and TCRdb's table has in-frame clones only and misses some. The sample has around 290,000 clones, approximately 8% seen once. The sequenced sample was central memory CD4+ T cells from blood. The receptors come from a woman aged 18-29 years in good health.

V usage is TRBV7-2 and J usage is TRBJ1-1; 12 positions agree with TRBD1. This CDR3 comprises 16 residues. From germline, CDR1 is SGHTA and CDR2 FQGNSA. With 5 bases clipped from V and 5 bases from J, the junction kept 9 bases outside the gene matches. CDR3 in DNA: TGTGCCAGCAGCCCCGGGACAGGGGGCGGAGGGACTGAAGCTTTCTTT. This gives the protein CASSPGTGGGGTEAFF.

J is TRBJ2-7 and V is TRBV7-2, with TRBD1 matching over 8 bases. Germline V gene lookup returns CDR1 SGHTA and CDR2 FQGNSA. The CDR3 is 15 residues long. V lost 7 bases, J lost 0 bases, and 8 bases stayed unmatched. Here the CDR3 reads CASTQGAGISYEQYF. CDR3 sequence (DNA): TGTGCCAGCACCCAGGGGGCGGGGATCTCCTACGAGCAGTACTTC. Complete variable domain (other parts from reference TRBV7-2 and TRBJ2-7): GAGVSQSPSNKVTEKGKDVELRCDPISGHTALYWYRQSLGQGLEFLIYFQGNSAPDKSGLPSDRFSAERTGGSVSTLTIQRTQQEDSAVYLCASTQGAGISYEQYFGPGTRLTVT.

This clone was detected many times. The same CDR3 arises from other DNA sequences in this sample as well. This chain's CDR3 is CASSPLTRNNEQFF. The DNA for the CDR3 is TGTGCCAGCTCACCATTGACTCGGAACAATGAGCAGTTCTTC. V is TRBV18 and J is TRBJ2-1; D not certain. Germline V lookup: CDR1 KGHSH, CDR2 LQKENI. V was pared by 2 bases and J by 5 bases, with 10 bases between. The CDR3 loop spans 14 amino acids. Based on the CDR3 plus reference TRBV18 and TRBJ2-1, the full variable domain is NAGVMQNPRHLVRRRGQEARLRCSPMKGHSHVYWYRQLPEEGLKFMVYLQKENIIDESGMPKERFSAEFPKEGPSILRIQQVVRGDSAAYFCASSPLTRNNEQFFGPGTRLTVL.

The chain employs TRBV27 and TRBJ1-2; 7 bases fit TRBD1. Germline lookup yields CDR1 MNHEY and CDR2 SMNVEV (reference sequence). The length of the CDR3 is 14 residues. V trimming: 5 bases; J trimming: 7 bases; junction bases outside the gene matches: 10. CDR3 loop: CASSLYRGETGYTF. The CDR3 bases are TGTGCCAGCAGTCTCTACAGGGGAGAAACTGGCTACACCTTC.

The chain uses TRBV6-6 and TRBJ1-4, with 7 bases lining up with TRBD1. Germline-derived CDR1 and CDR2 are MNHNY and SVGAGI (reference sequence). The trim removed 0 bases at V and 6 bases at J, leaving 4 bases unmatched. The CDR3 runs to 15 residues. The CDR3: CASSYSAGGDEKLFF. The DNA of the CDR3 is TGTGCCAGCAGTTACTCTGCAGGGGGTGATGAAAAACTGTTTTTT.

This chain links TRBV7-2 with TRBJ2-3; TRBD1 is a possible D gene (6 bases). Looked up from germline, CDR1 is SGHTA and CDR2 is FQGNSA. With 2 bases removed from V and 8 bases from J, the gap between germline ends came to 8 bases. The CDR3 is 12 residues long. The CDR3 DNA is TGTGCCAGCAGCTTAATGGACAGTACGCAGTATTTT. This codes for CASSLMDSTQYF.

This clone was seen a handful of times. V is TRBV23-1 and J is TRBJ1-5; D ambiguous. TRBV23-1 is identified as an open reading frame with a role that is uncertain. Trimming cost V 8 bases and J 3 bases, with 17 bases left between them. There are 15 residues in the CDR3. The CDR3 is CASRGWASYNQPQHF. The CDR3, as DNA: TGCGCCAGCCGAGGGTGGGCCTCCTACAATCAGCCCCAGCATTTT.

This clone was seen a few times. A far bigger clonotype differs at one base, so this is likely a read error. The same CDR3 can be traced to other DNA sequences in this sample. The chain carries TRBV29-1 and TRBJ2-2; D might be TRBD2 (7 bases). Germline V gives CDR1 SQVTM, CDR2 ANQGSEA. V gave up 7 bases and J gave up 7 bases, with 19 bases separating them. The CDR3 contains 14 residues. The CDR3 loop is CSAIPGGPGGELFF. In DNA form, the CDR3 reads TGCAGCGCGATTCCCGGGGGGCCCGGCGGGGAGCTGTTTTTT.

CDR3 in DNA: TGCGCCAGCAGCTTGGCTAGCGGGGGGACCCAAGAGACCCAGTACTTC. This codes for CASSLASGGTQETQYF. The rearrangement uses TRBV5-1 and TRBJ2-5; TRBD2 aligns across 11 bases. The CDR3 sequence is 16 residues long. Germline V lookup: CDR1 SGHRS, CDR2 YFSETQ. Trimming cost V 0 bases and J 1 base; bases outside gene matches: 2. The full variable domain, in which reference TRBV5-1 and TRBJ2-5 provide the parts outside the CDR3, is KAGVTQTPRYLIKTRGQQVTLSCSPISGHRSVSWYQQTPGQGLQFLFEYFSETQRNKGNFPGRFSGRQFSNSRSEMNVSTLELGDSALYLCASSLASGGTQETQYFGPGTRLLVL.

This sequence joins TRBV6-6 and TRBJ1-1; the D gene is possibly TRBD1 (5 bases). The CDR3 extends over 16 amino acids. Germline V gene data show CDR1 as MNHNY and CDR2 as SVGAGI (reference sequence). With 0 bases removed from V and 0 bases from J, the gap between germline ends came to 11 bases. In nucleotides, the CDR3 is TGTGCCAGCAGTTACTCGAGAGGGGCCATGAACACTGAAGCTTTCTTT. Translating it yields CASSYSRGAMNTEAFF.

Only a few counts were recorded for this clone. V gene TRBV5-5 combines with J gene TRBJ2-5; D might be TRBD2 (6 bases). The CDR3 loop spans 13 amino acids. Germline loops: CDR1 SGHKS, CDR2 YYEKEE (reference sequence). Trimming shortened V by 4 bases and J by 1 base, and 8 bases separated the two germline ends. CDR3 sequence: CASSTGGQETQYF. CDR3 coding DNA: TGTGCCAGCAGCACCGGGGGCCAAGAGACCCAGTACTTC.

The chain has TRBV29-1 and TRBJ2-5, with no clear D. Germline-derived CDR1 and CDR2 are SQVTM and ANQGSEA. Trimming removed 8 bases from V and 5 bases from J, with 15 bases in between. CDR3 size: 12 residues. The chain's CDR3 is CSLRDPWETQYF. The DNA of the CDR3 is TGCAGCCTCCGCGACCCTTGGGAGACCCAGTACTTC.

The chain combines TRBV7-8 with TRBJ1-5, with D possibly TRBD1 on 5 matching bases. The V gene lost 2 bases and the J gene lost 0 bases, with 14 bases spanning the gap. Germline V gives CDR1 SGHVS, CDR2 FQNEAQ. The CDR3 has 17 residues. DNA of the CDR3: TGTGCCAGCAGCTTATCCAGCGCAGGGTATAGCAATCAGCCCCAGCATTTT. Its protein product is CASSLSSAGYSNQPQHF.

This clone was counted ten times or more. The rearrangement joins TRBV29-1 to TRBJ2-7; no clear D gene. Germline V lookup: CDR1 SQVTM, CDR2 ANQGSEA. Trimming stripped 7 bases from V and 3 bases from J, with 16 bases between. This CDR3 comprises 13 residues. Here the CDR3 DNA reads TGCAGCGCACTGAATGACTGGGGCTACGAGCAGTACTTC. Protein: CSALNDWGYEQYF.

The CDR3 DNA reads TGCGCCAGCAGCTTAAGTCGACAGATCACTGAAGCTTTCTTT. It specifies CASSLSRQITEAFF. The chain has TRBV5-1 and TRBJ1-1; D possibly corresponds to TRBD1 (5 bases). This CDR3 has 14 amino acids. V lost 2 bases, J lost 4 bases, and 12 bases lay in between. Germline CDR1 reads SGHRS; CDR2 reads YFSETQ.

The chain has TRBV29-1 and TRBJ1-2; D remains unclear. V was cut by 4 bases and J by 6 bases, with 9 bases left in between. CDR1 SQVTM and CDR2 ANQGSEA come from the germline V gene. The CDR3 consists of 11 residues. The CDR3 bases are TGCAGCGTTGGCGACACTGATGGCTACACCTTC. Its translation: CSVGDTDGYTF.